This entry concerns a single T cell receptor beta chain. The data derive from a study of T cell responses to AZD1222 COVID-19 vaccine. The wider study: Samples with a second dose at about 4 or about 12 weeks were pooled together.

Per germline, CDR1 LGHDT and CDR2 YNNKEL (reference sequence). The CDR3 length is 16 residues. V shed 2 bases and J shed 4 bases, with 17 bases lying between them. Only in-frame clones appear in the TCRdb table, and some are missing; sequencing was by immunoSEQ multiplex PCR. This table holds approximately 90,000 clones, 88% found once. The rearrangement uses TRBV3-1 (or the pseudogene TRBV3-2) and TRBJ1-1; D is possibly TRBD1 (5 bases). The specimen was peripheral blood, collected on day 0 of AZD1222 vaccination. This TCR came from an adult in good health. DNA of the CDR3: TGTGCCAGCAGCCAAAAGGAATCAGGGTTTGGCACTGAAGCTTTCTTT. This translates into CASSQKESGFGTEAFF.